This T cell receptor gamma chain was identified during a study of Vδ1+ human thymocytes. Whole-study results and caveats: Highly polyclonal TRG and TRD repertoires with Gaussian CDR3 length distributions appeared in thymus. Approximately 20% of thymic delta-chain sequences were Vdelta2, with few Vdelta3, unlike blood Vdelta1+ controls.

This clone was seen a few times. Its antigen is not identified. The ends lost 0 bases at V and 1 base at J; junction bases unmatched: 9. Germline V gene data show CDR1 as VINAFY and CDR2 as YDVSNSKD. The CDR3 covers 16 residues. Sequences come from RNA converted to cDNA by reverse transcription. Pooled V-gene forward primers with one constant-region reverse primer generated the CDR3 amplicons by multiplex PCR. TCRdb reprocessed the multiplex PCR reads using CATT. The table shows 25,000 to 35,000 gamma-chain clones, with 20% occurring only once. The clonotype was recovered from a boy under two years old who had congenital heart surgery. Sequencing was carried out using Vdelta1+ gamma-delta thymocytes from the thymus. Subset indicated: FACS-sorted CD3+ TCRalphabeta- TCRVdelta1+ TCRVdelta2- thymocytes. This chain joins TRGV5 and TRGJ1 or TRGJ2. The CDR3: CATWDRLPINYYKKLF. The CDR3 DNA reads as TGTGCCACCTGGGACAGGCTCCCGATAAATTATTATAAGAAACTCTTT.